This T cell receptor (beta chain) stems from a study of human T cells and chemical hapten exposure. Germline values: CDR1 MNHEY, CDR2 SVGEGT. J gave up 5 bases and V 6 bases, and 5 bases lay outside the gene matches. The CDR3 sequence is 14 residues long. The time point was: patch test 1, 2 weeks after DPC sensitization. Treatment specified: therapeutic diphenylcyclopropenone sensitization with weekly scalp DPC. In the original analysis: Samples held a median of around 100,000 TCRs, range roughly 20,000–690,600. TCRdb analysed the RACE reads with MiXCR anew, one entry per CDR3 protein. It is TCRdb's table, rather than the study itself, that gives the V and J calls and clone size. The table includes 80,000 to 100,000 distinct CDR3 sequences, around 12% detected once.

The rearrangement links TRBV6-2 or TRBV6-3 to TRBJ2-1, with 9 nucleotides matching TRBD2. The starting material was whole blood, obtained in connection with sensitization to the hapten diphenylcyclopropenone (DPC). This clonotype was obtained from a woman aged 35 to 49 with alopecia areata. Some clones in this sample may be carry-over from other donors' samples. The CDR3 sequence: CASRHSGRDNEQFF. The CDR3 region has the DNA TGTGCCAGCAGGCATAGCGGGAGAGACAATGAGCAGTTCTTC.